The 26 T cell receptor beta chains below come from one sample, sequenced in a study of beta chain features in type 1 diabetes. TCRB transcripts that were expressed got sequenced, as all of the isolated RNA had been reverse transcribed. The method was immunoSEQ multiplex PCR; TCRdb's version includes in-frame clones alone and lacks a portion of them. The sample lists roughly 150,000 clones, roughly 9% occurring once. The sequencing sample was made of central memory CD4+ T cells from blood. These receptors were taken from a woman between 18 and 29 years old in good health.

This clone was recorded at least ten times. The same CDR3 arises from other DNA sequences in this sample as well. CDR3 sequence reads: CAWSGQDTGELFF. In DNA, the CDR3 is TGTGCCTGGAGTGGGCAGGACACCGGGGAGCTGTTTTTT. The chain links TRBV30 to TRBJ2-2, with D unresolved. Trimming removed 1 base from V and 3 bases from J, with 6 bases in between. Germline values: CDR1 GTSNPN, CDR2 SVGIG (reference sequence). The CDR3 is 13 amino acids.

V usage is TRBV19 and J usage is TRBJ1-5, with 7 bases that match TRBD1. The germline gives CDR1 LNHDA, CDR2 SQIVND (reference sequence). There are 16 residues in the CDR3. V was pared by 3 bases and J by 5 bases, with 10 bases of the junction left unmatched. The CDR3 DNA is TGTGCCAGTAGTATGATGAGGGGGCGCAGGGATCAGCCCCAGCATTTT. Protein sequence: CASSMMRGRRDQPQHF.

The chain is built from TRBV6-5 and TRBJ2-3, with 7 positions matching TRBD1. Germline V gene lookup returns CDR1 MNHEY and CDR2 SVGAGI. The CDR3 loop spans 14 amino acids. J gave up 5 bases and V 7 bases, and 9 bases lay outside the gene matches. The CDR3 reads CASTPQGVGDTQYF. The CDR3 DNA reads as TGTGCCAGCACACCTCAGGGGGTGGGAGATACGCAGTATTTT.

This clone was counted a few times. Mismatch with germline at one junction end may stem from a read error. DNA for the CDR3: TGTGCCAGCAGCCAGTCGGGTGCCACTGAAGCTTTCTTT. This sequence encodes CASSQSGATEAFF. V and J are TRBV4-1 and TRBJ1-1; no definite D call. Germline loops: CDR1 MGHRA, CDR2 YSYEKL. This CDR3 is built from 13 residues.

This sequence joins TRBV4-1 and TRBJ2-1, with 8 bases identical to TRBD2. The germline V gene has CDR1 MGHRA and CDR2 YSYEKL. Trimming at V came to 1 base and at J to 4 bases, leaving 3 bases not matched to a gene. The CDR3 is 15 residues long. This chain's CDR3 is CASSQGTSRYNEQFF. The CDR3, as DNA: TGCGCCAGCAGCCAAGGGACTAGCAGGTACAATGAGCAGTTCTTC.

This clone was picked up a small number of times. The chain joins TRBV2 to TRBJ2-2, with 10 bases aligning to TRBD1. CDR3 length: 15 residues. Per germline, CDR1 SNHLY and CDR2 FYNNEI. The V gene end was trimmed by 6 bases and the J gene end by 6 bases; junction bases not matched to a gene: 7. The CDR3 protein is CASSLGQGSSGELFF. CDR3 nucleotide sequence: TGTGCCAGCAGCTTGGGACAGGGGTCGTCCGGGGAGCTGTTTTTT.

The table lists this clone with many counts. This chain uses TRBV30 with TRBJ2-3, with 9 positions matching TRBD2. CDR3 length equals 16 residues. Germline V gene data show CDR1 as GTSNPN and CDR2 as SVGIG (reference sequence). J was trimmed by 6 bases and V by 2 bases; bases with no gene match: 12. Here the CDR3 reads CAWSLAGALITDTQYF. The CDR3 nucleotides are TGTGCCTGGAGTTTAGCGGGGGCGCTTATCACGGATACGCAGTATTTT. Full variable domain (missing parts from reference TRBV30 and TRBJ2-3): SQTIHQWPATLVQPVGSPLSLECTVEGTSNPNLYWYRQAAGRGLQLLFYSVGIGQISSEVPQNLSASRPQDRQFILSSKKLLLSDSGFYLCAWSLAGALITDTQYFGPGTRLTVL.

As DNA, the CDR3 is TGTGCCAGCAGCTCTAACGTGCTCCCAGGGGATACGCAGTATTTT. Translated: CASSSNVLPGDTQYF. This chain links TRBV5-8 with TRBJ2-3; maybe TRBD1 (5 bases). The CDR3 is 15 amino acids. Trimming shortened V by 3 bases and J by 6 bases, and 17 bases separated the two germline ends. Germline lookup yields CDR1 SGHTS and CDR2 YDEGEE.

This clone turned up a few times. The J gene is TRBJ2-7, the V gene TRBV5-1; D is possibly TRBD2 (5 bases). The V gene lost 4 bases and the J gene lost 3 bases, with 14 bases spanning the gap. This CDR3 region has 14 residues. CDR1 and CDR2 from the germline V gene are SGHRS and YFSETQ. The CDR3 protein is CASSPYPGVYEQYF. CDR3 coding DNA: TGCGCCAGCAGCCCTTACCCCGGGGTCTACGAGCAGTACTTC.

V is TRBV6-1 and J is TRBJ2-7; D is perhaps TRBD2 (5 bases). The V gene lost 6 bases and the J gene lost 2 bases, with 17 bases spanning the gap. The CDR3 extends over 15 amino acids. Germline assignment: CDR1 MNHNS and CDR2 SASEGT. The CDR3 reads CASRAQSGSPYEQYF. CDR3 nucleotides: TGTGCCAGCAGGGCTCAGAGCGGCTCACCCTACGAGCAGTACTTC.

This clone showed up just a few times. DNA of the CDR3: TGTGCCAGCAGCCCGGACAGGGGTCAGCCCCAGCATTTT. Its protein is CASSPDRGQPQHF. The chain couples TRBV7-3 to TRBJ1-5, with 9 nucleotides matching TRBD1. The CDR3 consists of 13 residues. The germline V gene encodes CDR1 SGHTA and CDR2 FQGTGA. Losses at the gene ends were 5 bases for V and 6 bases for J; bases not matched to a gene: 2.

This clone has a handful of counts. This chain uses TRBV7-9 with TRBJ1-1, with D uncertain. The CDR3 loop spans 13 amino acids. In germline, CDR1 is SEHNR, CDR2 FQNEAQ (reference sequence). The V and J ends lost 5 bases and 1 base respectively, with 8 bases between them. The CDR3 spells CASSPTPNTEAFF. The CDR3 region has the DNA TGTGCCAGCAGCCCAACTCCGAACACTGAAGCTTTCTTT.

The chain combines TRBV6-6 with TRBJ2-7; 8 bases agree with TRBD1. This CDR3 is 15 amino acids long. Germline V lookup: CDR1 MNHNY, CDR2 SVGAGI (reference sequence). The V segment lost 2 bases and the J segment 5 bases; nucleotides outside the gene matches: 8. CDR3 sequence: CASSYRGTGGDEQYF. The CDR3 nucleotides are TGTGCCAGCAGTTACAGGGGAACAGGGGGAGACGAGCAGTACTTC.

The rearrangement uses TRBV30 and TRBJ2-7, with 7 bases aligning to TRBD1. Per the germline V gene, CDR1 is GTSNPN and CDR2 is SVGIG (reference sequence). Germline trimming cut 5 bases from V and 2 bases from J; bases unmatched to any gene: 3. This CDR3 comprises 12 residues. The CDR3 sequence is CAWSGTAYEQYF. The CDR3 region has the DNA TGTGCCTGGTCCGGGACAGCCTACGAGCAGTACTTC.

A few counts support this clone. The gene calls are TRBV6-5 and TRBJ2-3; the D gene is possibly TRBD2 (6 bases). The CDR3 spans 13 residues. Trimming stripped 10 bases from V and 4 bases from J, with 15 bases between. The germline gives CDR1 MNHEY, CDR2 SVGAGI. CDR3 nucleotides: TGTGCCACCCGACTAGACGTGGCAGATACGCAGTATTTT. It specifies CATRLDVADTQYF.

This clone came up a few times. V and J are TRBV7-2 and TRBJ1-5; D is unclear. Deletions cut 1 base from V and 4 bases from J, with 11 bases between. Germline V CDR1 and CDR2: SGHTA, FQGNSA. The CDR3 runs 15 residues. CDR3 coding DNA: TGTGCCAGCAGCTTAGACCTAGGGAGAAATCAGCCCCAGCATTTT. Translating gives CASSLDLGRNQPQHF.

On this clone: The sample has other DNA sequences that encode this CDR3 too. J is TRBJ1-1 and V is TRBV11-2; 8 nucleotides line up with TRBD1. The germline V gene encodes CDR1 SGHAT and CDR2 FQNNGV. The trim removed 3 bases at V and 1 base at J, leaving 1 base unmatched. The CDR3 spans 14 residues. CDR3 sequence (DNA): TGTGCCAGCAGCTTCGGACAGGGGAACACTGAAGCTTTCTTT. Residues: CASSFGQGNTEAFF.

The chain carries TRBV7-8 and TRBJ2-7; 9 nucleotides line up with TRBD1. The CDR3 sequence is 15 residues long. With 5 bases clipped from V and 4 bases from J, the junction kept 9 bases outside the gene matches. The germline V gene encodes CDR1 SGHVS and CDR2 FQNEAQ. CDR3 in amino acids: CASSVSRDRVYEQYF. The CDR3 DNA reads TGTGCCAGCAGCGTATCCCGGGACAGGGTTTACGAGCAGTACTTC.

The CDR3 is CASSRLAVNNEQFF. Written as DNA, the CDR3 is TGTGCCAGCAGCCGACTAGCGGTAAACAATGAGCAGTTCTTC. This chain uses TRBV7-2 with TRBJ2-1, with 9 bases identical to TRBD2. CDR3 length: 14 residues. Germline V gene data show CDR1 as SGHTA and CDR2 as FQGNSA. Germline trimming cut 5 bases from V and 5 bases from J; bases unmatched to any gene: 4.

The CDR3 region has the DNA TGTGCCAGCAGCTTCGGTATGATTAGCACAGATACGCAGTATTTT. Encoded protein: CASSFGMISTDTQYF. This chain links TRBV7-2 with TRBJ2-3; no definite D call. Germline CDR1 and CDR2: SGHTA and FQGNSA. This CDR3 region has 15 residues. The V end lost 3 bases, the J end lost 0 bases, and 10 bases lay between the germline ends. Based on the CDR3 plus reference TRBV7-2 and TRBJ2-3, the full variable domain is GAGVSQSPSNKVTEKGKDVELRCDPISGHTALYWYRQSLGQGLEFLIYFQGNSAPDKSGLPSDRFSAERTGGSVSTLTIQRTQQEDSAVYLCASSFGMISTDTQYFGPGTRLTVL.

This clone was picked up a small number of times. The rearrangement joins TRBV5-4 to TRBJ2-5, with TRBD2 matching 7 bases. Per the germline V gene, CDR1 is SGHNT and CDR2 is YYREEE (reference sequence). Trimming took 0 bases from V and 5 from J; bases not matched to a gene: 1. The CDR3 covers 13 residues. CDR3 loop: CASSLVGRETQYF. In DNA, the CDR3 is TGTGCCAGCAGCTTGGTCGGGAGGGAGACCCAGTACTTC.

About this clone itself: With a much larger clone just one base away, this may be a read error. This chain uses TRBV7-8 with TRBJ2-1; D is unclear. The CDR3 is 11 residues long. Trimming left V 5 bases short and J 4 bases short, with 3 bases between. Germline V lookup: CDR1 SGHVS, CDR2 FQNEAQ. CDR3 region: CASSPYNEQFF. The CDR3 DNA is TGTGCCAGCAGCCCTTACAATGAGCAGTTCTTC.

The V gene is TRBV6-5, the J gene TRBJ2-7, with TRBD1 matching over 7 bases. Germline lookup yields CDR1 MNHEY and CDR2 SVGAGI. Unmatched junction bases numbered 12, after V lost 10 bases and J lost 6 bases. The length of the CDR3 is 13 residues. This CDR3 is CAIKGTANGEQYF. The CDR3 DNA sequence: TGTGCCATAAAGGGGACAGCTAATGGCGAGCAGTACTTC.

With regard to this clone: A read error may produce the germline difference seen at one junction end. The CDR3 spells CASSEARRGVPKF. CDR3 bases: TGTGCCAGCAGTGAAGCGAGGCGGGGCGTTCCAAAATTC. The chain couples TRBV6-1 to TRBJ2-4; a possible D gene is TRBD2 (6 bases). This CDR3 contains 13 residues. Germline assignment: CDR1 MNHNS and CDR2 SASEGT.

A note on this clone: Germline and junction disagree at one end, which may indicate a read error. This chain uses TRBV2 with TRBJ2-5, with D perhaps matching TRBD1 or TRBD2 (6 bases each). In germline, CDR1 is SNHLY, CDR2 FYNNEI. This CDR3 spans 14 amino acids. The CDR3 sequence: CASTEGGHQETQYF. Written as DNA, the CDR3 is TGTGCCAGCACTGAAGGGGGGCACCAAGAGACCCAGTACTTC. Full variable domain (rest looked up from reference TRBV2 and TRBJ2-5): EPEVTQTPSHQVTQMGQEVILRCVPISNHLYFYWYRQILGQKVEFLVSFYNNEISEKSEIFDDQFSVERPDGSNFTLKIRSTKLEDSAMYFCASTEGGHQETQYFGPGTRLLVL.

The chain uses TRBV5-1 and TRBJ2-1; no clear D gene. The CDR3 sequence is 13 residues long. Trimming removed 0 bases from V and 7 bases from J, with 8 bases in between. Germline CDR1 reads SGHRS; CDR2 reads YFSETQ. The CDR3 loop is CASSLGLPNEQFF. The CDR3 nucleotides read TGCGCCAGCAGCTTGGGTCTTCCTAATGAGCAGTTCTTC.